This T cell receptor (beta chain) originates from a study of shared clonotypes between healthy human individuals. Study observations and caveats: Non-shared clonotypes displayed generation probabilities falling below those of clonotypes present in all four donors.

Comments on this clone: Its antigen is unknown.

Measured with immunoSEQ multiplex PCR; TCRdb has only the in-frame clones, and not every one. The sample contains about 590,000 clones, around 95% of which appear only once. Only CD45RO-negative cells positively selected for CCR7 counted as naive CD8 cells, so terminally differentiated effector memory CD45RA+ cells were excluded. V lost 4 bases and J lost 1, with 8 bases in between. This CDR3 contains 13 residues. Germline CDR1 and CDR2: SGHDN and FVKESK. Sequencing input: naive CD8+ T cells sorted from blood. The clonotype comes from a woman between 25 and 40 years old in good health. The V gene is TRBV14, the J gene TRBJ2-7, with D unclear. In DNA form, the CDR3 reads TGTGCCAGCAGCCCGTTGTGGTCCTACGAGCAGTACTTC. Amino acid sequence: CASSPLWSYEQYF.